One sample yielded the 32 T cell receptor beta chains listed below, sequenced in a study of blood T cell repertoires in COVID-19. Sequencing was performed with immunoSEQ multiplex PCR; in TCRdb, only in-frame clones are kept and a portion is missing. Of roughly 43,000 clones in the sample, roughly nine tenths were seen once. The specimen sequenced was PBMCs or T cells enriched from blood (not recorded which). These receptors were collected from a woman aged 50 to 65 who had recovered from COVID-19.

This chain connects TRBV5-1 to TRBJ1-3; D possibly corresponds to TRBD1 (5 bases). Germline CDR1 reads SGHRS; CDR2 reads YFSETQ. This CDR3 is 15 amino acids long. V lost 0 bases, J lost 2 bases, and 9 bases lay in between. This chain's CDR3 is CASSLAQAPGNTIYF. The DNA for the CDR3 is TGCGCCAGCAGCTTGGCACAGGCGCCTGGAAACACCATATATTTT.

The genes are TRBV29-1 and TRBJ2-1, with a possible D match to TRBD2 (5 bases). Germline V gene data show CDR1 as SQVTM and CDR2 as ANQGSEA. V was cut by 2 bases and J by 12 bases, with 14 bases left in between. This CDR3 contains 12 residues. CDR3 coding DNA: TGCAGCGTTGAACTAGCTAGGATAGGGCAGTTCTTC. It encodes CSVELARIGQFF.

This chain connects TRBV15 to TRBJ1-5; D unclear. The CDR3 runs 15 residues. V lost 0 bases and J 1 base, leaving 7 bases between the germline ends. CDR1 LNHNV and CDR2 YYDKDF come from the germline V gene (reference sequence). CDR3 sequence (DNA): TGTGCCACCAGCAGAGATCGGGTAAGCAATCAGCCCCAGCATTTT. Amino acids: CATSRDRVSNQPQHF.

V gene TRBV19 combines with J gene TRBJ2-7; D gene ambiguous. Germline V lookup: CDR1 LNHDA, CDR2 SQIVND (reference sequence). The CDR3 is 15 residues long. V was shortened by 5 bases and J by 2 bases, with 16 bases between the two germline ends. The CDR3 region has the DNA TGTGCCAGTAGTTCTCGAACTCTCCCCCCCTACGAGCAGTACTTC. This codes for CASSSRTLPPYEQYF.

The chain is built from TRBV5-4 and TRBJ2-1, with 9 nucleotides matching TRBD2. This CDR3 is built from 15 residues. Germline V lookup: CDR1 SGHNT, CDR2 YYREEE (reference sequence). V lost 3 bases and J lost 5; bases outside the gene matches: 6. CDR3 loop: CASSSLAGGHNEQFF. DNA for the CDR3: TGTGCCAGCAGCTCCCTGGCGGGAGGGCACAATGAGCAGTTCTTC.

CDR3 sequence reads: CASSSMSTDTQYF. In DNA, the CDR3 is TGTGCCAGCAGCTCTATGAGCACAGATACGCAGTATTTT. The V gene is TRBV7-9, the J gene TRBJ2-3, with D hard to call. Germline-derived CDR1 and CDR2 are SEHNR and FQNEAQ (reference sequence). V was shortened by 4 bases and J by 0 bases, with 5 bases between the two germline ends. CDR3 length: 13 amino acids.

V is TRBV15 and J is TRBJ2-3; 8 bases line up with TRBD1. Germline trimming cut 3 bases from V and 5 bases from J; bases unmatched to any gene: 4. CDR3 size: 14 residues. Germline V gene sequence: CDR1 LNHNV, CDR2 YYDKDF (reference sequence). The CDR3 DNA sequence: TGTGCCACCAGCAGGGTGACAGGGGAAGATACGCAGTATTTT. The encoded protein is CATSRVTGEDTQYF. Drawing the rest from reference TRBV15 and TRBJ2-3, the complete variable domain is DAMVIQNPRYQVTQFGKPVTLSCSQTLNHNVMYWYQQKSSQAPKLLFHYYDKDFNNEADTPDNFQSRRPNTSFCFLDIRSPGLGDTAMYLCATSRVTGEDTQYFGPGTRLTVL.

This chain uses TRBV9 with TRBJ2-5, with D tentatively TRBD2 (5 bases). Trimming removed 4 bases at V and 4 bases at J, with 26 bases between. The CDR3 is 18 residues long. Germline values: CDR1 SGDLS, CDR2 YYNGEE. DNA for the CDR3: TGTGCCAGCAGCCCACAAATCCGGGCGGGCGCGAGAGGAGAGACCCAGTACTTC. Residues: CASSPQIRAGARGETQYF.

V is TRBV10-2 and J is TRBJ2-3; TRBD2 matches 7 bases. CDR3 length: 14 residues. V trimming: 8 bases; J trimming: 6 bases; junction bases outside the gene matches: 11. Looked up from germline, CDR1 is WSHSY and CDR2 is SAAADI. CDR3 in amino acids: CASVRRERSDTQYF. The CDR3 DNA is TGCGCCAGCGTTAGGCGGGAGCGATCGGATACGCAGTATTTT.

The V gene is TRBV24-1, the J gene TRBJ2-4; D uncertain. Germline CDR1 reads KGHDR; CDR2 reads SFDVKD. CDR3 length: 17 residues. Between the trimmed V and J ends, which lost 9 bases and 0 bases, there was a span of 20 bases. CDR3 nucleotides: TGTGCCACCGCCCCCGTTTGGGCAGTACTAGCCAAAAACATTCAGTACTTC. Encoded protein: CATAPVWAVLAKNIQYF.

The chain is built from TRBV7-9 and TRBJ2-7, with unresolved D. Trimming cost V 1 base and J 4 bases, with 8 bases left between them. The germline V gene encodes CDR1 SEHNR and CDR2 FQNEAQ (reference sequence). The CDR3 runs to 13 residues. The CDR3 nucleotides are TGTGCCAGCAGCTTAGTGGCCAGTTACGAGCAGTACTTC. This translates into CASSLVASYEQYF.

CDR3 coding DNA: TGTGCCAGTAGTATGGCCAGGACAGGTCCGAATGAAAAACTGTTTTTT. Translating it yields CASSMARTGPNEKLFF. The rearrangement joins TRBV19 to TRBJ1-4; 7 nucleotides agree with TRBD1. CDR1 LNHDA and CDR2 SQIVND come from the germline V gene (reference sequence). The J segment lost 5 bases and the V segment lost 3 bases, leaving 9 bases of the junction unmatched. CDR3 size: 16 residues.

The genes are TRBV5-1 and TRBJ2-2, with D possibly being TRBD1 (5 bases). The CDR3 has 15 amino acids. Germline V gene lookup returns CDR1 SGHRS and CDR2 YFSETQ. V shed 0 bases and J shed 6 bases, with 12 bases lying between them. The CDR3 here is CASSLGQGWPGELFF. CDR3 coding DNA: TGCGCCAGCAGCTTGGGGCAGGGCTGGCCCGGGGAGCTGTTTTTT. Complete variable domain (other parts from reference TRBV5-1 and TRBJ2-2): KAGVTQTPRYLIKTRGQQVTLSCSPISGHRSVSWYQQTPGQGLQFLFEYFSETQRNKGNFPGRFSGRQFSNSRSEMNVSTLELGDSALYLCASSLGQGWPGELFFGEGSRLTVL.

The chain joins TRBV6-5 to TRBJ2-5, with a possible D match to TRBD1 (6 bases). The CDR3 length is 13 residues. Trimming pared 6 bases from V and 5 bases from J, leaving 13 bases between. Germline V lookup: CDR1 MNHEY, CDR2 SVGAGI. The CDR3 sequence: CASRWEQGETQYF. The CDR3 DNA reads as TGTGCCAGCAGGTGGGAGCAGGGGGAGACCCAGTACTTC.

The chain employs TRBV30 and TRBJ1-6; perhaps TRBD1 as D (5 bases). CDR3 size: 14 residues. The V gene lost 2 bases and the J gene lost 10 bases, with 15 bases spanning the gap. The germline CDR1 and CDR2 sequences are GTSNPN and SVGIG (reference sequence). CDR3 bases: TGTGCCTGGAGTCGGCCTCAGGGAGGATCACCCCTCCACTTT. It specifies CAWSRPQGGSPLHF.

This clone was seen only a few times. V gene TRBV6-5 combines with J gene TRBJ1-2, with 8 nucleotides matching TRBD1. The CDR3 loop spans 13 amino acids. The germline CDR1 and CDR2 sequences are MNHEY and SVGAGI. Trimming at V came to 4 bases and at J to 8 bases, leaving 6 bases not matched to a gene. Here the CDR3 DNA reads TGTGCCAGCAGTTCTGACAGGGGTAGCGGCTACACCTTC. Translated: CASSSDRGSGYTF.

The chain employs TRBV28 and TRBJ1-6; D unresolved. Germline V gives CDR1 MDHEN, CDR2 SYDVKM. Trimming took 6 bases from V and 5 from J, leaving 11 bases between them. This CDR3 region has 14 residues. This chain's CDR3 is CASRPSRDNSPLHF. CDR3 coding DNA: TGTGCCAGCAGGCCGTCACGGGATAATTCACCCCTCCACTTT.

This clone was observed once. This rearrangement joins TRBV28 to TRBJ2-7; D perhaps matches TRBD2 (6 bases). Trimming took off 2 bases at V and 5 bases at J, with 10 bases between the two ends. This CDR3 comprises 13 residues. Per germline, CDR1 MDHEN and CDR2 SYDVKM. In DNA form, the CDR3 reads TGTGCCAGCAGTTTAGGAGGGATAGACGAGCAGTACTTC. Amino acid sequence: CASSLGGIDEQYF. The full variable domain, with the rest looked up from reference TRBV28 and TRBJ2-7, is DVKVTQSSRYLVKRTGEKVFLECVQDMDHENMFWYRQDPGLGLRLIYFSYDVKMKEKGDIPEGYSVSREKKERFSLILESASTNQTSMYLCASSLGGIDEQYFGPGTRLTVT.

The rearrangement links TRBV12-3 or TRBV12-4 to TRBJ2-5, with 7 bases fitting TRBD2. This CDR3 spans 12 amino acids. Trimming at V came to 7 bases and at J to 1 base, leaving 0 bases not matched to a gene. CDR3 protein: CASTSGQETQYF. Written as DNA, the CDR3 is TGTGCCAGCACTAGCGGCCAAGAGACCCAGTACTTC.

The DNA for the CDR3 is TGTGCCAGCAGTTTATCCCCTGGAAGAGGAGCCCTCCACTTT. It codes for CASSLSPGRGALHF. This chain joins TRBV27 and TRBJ1-6; D gene ambiguous. With 0 bases removed from V and 14 bases from J, the gap between germline ends came to 14 bases. The germline V gene encodes CDR1 MNHEY and CDR2 SMNVEV (reference sequence). The CDR3 contains 14 residues.

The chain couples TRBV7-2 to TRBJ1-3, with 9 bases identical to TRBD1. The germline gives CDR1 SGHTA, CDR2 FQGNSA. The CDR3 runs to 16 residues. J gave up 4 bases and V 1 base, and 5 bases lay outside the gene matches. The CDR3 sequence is CASSLGQGVGGNTIYF. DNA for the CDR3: TGTGCCAGCAGCTTAGGACAGGGGGTGGGAGGAAACACCATATATTTT.

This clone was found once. Here the CDR3 reads CASSPVPLYEQYF. CDR3 DNA sequence: TGTGCCAGCTCACCAGTCCCCTTGTACGAGCAGTACTTC. The chain recombines TRBV18 with TRBJ2-7; D remains ambiguous. The CDR3 covers 13 residues. V was pared by 2 bases and J by 4 bases, with 9 bases between. Looked up from germline, CDR1 is KGHSH and CDR2 is LQKENI. The full variable domain, with the rest looked up from reference TRBV18 and TRBJ2-7, is NAGVMQNPRHLVRRRGQEARLRCSPMKGHSHVYWYRQLPEEGLKFMVYLQKENIIDESGMPKERFSAEFPKEGPSILRIQQVVRGDSAAYFCASSPVPLYEQYFGPGTRLTVT.

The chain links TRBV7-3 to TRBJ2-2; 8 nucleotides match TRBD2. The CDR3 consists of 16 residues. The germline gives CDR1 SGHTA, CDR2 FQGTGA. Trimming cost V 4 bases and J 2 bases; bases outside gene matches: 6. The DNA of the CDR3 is TGTGCCAGCAGCTCACAGGGACTAGATAACACCGGGGAGCTGTTTTTT. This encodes CASSSQGLDNTGELFF.

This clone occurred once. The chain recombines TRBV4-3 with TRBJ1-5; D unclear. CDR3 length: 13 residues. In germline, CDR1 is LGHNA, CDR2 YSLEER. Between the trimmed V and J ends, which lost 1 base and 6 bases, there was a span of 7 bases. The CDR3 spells CASSQGGGQPQHF. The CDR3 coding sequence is TGCGCCAGCAGCCAAGGTGGAGGTCAGCCCCAGCATTTT.

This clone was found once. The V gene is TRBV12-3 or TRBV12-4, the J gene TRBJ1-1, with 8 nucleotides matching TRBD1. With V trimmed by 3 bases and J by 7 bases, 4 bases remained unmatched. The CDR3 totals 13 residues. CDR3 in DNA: TGTGCCAGCAGTTTCACAGGGGGGATTGAAGCTTTCTTT. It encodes CASSFTGGIEAFF.

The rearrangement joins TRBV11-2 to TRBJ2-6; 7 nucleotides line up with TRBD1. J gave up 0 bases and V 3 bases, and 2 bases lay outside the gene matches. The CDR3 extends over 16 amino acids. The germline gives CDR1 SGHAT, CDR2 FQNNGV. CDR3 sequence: CASSFQGVSGANVLTF. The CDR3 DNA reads TGTGCCAGCAGCTTTCAGGGGGTCTCTGGGGCCAACGTCCTGACTTTC.

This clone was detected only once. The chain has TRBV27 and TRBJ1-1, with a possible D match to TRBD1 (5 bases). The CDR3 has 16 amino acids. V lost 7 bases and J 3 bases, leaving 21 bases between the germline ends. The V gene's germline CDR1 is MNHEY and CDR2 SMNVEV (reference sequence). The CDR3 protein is CASTSRMGGGDTEAFF. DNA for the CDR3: TGTGCCAGCACCTCCCGCATGGGGGGTGGGGACACTGAAGCTTTCTTT.

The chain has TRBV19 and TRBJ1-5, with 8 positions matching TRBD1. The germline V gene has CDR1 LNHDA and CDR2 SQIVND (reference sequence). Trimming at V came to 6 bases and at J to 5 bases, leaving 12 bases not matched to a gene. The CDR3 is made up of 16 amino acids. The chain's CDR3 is CASSAGQGRPDQPQHF. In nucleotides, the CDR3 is TGTGCCAGTAGCGCCGGACAGGGTCGCCCCGATCAGCCCCAGCATTTT.

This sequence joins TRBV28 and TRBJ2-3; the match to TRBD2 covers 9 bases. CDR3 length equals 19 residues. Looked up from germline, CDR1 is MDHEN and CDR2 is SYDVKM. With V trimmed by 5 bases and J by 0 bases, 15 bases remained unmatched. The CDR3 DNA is TGTGCCAGCAGTCCAACTCTAGGAGCGGGAGGATCTAGCACAGATACGCAGTATTTT. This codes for CASSPTLGAGGSSTDTQYF.

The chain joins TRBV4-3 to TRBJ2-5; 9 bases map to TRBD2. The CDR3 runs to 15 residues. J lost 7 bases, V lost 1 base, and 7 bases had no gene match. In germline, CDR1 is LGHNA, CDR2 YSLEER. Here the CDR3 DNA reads TGCGCCAGCAGCCAAGTCGCGGGAGGGAAGGTGACCCAGTACTTC. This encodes CASSQVAGGKVTQYF.

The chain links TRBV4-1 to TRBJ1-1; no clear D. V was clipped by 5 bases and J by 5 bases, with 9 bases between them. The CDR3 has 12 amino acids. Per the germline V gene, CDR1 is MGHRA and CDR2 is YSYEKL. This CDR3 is CASSSSGTEAFF. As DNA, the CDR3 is TGCGCCAGCAGCTCTTCGGGGACTGAAGCTTTCTTT.

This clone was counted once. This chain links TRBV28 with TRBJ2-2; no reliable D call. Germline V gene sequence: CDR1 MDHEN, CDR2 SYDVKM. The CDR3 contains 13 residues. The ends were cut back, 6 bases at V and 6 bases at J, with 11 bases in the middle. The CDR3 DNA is TGTGCCAGCAGGGATGGGCTACCCGGGGAGCTGTTTTTT. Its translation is CASRDGLPGELFF.